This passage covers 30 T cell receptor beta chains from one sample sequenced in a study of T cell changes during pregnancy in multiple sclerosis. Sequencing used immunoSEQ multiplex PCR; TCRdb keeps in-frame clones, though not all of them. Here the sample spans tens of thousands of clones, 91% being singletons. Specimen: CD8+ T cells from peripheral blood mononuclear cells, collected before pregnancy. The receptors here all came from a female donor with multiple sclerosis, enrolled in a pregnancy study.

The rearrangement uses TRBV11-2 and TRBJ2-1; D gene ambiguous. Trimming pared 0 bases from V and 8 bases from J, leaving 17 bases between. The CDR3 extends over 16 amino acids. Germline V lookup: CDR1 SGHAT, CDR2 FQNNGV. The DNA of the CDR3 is TGTGCCAGCAGCTTAGAGTCTTTCGAGTACGCCGATGAGCAGTTCTTC. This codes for CASSLESFEYADEQFF.

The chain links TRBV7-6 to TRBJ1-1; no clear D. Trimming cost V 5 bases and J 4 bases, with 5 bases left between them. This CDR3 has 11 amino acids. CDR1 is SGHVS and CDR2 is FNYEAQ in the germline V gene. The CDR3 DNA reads TGTGCCAGCAGCCTCGGCACTGAAGCTTTCTTT. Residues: CASSLGTEAFF.

CDR3 DNA sequence: TGTGCCAGCAGGGGAACAGGGTACACCGGGGAGCTGTTTTTT. As protein: CASRGTGYTGELFF. The chain links TRBV28 to TRBJ2-2; tentative D call: TRBD1 (6 bases). The CDR3 length is 14 residues. Germline V gene sequence: CDR1 MDHEN, CDR2 SYDVKM. V gave up 6 bases and J gave up 3 bases, with 11 bases separating them.

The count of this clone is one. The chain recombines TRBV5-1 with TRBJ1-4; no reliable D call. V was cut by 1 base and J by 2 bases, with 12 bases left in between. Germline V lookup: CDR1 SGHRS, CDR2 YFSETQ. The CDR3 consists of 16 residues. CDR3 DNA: TGCGCCAGCAGCTTGTCGGGGTTGGTTACTAATGAAAAACTGTTTTTT. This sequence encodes CASSLSGLVTNEKLFF.

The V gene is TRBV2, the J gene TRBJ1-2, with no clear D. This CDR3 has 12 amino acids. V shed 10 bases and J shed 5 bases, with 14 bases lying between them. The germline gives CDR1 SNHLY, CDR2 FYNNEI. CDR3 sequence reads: CATPFTEYGYTF. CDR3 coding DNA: TGTGCCACCCCCTTCACAGAGTATGGCTACACCTTC.

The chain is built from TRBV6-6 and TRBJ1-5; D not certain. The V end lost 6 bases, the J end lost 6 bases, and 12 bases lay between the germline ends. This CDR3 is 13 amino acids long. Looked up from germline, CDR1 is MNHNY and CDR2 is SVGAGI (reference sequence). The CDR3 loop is CASSQEPGQPQHF. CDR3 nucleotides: TGTGCCAGCAGCCAAGAACCGGGTCAGCCCCAGCATTTT.

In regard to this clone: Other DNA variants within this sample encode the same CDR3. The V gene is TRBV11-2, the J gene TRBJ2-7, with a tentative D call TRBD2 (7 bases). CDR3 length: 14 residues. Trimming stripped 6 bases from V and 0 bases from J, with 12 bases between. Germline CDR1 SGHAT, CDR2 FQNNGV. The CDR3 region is CASSFGGASYEQYF. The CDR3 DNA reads TGTGCCAGCAGTTTTGGGGGGGCCTCCTACGAGCAGTACTTC.

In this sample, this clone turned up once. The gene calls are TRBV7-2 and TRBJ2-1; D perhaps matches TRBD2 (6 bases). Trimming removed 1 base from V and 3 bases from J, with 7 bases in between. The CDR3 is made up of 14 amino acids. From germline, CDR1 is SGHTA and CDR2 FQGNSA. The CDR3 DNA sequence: TGTGCCAGCAGCTTAGGGGGACTCTACAATGAGCAGTTCTTC. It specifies CASSLGGLYNEQFF.

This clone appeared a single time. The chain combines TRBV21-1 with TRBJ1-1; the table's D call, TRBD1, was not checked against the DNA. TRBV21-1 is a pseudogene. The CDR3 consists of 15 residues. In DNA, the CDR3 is TGTGCCAGCCCCCTTTTGGGGGCGAGCGACACTGAAGCTTTCTTT. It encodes CASPLLGASDTEAFF.

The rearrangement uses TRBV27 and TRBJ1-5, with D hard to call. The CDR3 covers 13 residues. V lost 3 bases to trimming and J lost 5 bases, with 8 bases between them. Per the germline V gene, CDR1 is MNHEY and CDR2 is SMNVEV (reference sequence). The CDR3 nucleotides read TGTGCCAGCAGTTTGGGTGGGCATCAGCCCCAGCATTTT. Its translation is CASSLGGHQPQHF.

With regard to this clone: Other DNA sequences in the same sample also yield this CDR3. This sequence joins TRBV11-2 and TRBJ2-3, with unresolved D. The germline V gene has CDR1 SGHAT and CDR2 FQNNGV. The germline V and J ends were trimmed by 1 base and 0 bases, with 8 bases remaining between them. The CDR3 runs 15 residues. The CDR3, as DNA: TGTGCCAGCAGCTTAGCCGGCGGAAGCACAGATACGCAGTATTTT. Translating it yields CASSLAGGSTDTQYF.

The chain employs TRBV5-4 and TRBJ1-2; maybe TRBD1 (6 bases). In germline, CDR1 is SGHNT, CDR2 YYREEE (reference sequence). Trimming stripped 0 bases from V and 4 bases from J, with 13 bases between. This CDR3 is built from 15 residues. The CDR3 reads CASSLEPGAIYGYTF. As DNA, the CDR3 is TGTGCCAGCAGCTTGGAACCAGGGGCCATCTATGGCTACACCTTC.

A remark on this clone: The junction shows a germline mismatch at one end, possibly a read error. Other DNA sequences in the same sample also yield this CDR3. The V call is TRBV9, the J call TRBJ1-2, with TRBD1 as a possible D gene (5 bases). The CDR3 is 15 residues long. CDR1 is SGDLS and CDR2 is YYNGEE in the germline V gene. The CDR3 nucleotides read TGTGCCAGCAGCCCCGGGGGGGTTCTTAACTATGGCTACACCTTT. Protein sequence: CASSPGGVLNYGYTF.

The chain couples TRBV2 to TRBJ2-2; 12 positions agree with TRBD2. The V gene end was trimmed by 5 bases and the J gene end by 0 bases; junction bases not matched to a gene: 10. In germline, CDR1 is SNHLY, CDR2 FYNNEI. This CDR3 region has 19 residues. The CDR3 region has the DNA TGTGCCAGCAGTCCCGTAACTAGCGGGGGGTTACCGAACACCGGGGAGCTGTTTTTT. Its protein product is CASSPVTSGGLPNTGELFF.

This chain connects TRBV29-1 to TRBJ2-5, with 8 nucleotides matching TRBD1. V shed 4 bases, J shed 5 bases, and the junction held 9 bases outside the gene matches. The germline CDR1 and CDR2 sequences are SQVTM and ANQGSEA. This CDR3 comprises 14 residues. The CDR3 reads CSVVGQGGGETQYF. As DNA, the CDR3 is TGCAGCGTTGTAGGACAGGGTGGGGGGGAGACCCAGTACTTC.

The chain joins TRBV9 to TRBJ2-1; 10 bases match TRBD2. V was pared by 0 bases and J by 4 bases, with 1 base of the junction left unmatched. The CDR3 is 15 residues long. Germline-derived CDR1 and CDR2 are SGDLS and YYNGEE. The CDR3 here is CASSVGTSGYNEQFF. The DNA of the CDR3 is TGTGCCAGCAGCGTAGGGACTAGCGGATACAATGAGCAGTTCTTC.

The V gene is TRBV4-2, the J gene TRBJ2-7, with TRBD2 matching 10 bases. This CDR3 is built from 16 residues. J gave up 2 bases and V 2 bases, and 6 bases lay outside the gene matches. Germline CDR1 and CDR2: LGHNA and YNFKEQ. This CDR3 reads CASSQRHLAGAYEQYF. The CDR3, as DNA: TGTGCCAGCAGCCAAAGACACCTAGCGGGGGCCTACGAGCAGTACTTC.

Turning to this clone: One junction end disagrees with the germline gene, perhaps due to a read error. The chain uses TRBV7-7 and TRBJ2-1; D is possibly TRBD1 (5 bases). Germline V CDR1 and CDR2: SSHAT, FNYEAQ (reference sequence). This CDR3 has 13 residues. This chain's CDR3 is CASSYDSYNEQFF. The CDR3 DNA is TGTGCTAGCAGCTACGACAGTTACAATGAGCAGTTCTTC.

The CDR3 loop is CASSPKLAGLYNEQFF. For the CDR3, the DNA is TGTGCCAGCAGCCCTAAACTAGCGGGGCTCTACAATGAGCAGTTCTTC. The J gene is TRBJ2-1, the V gene TRBV7-9; 10 bases are a match to TRBD2. The germline CDR1 and CDR2 sequences are SEHNR and FQNEAQ (reference sequence). With 5 bases clipped from V and 3 bases from J, the junction kept 7 bases outside the gene matches. This CDR3 region has 16 residues.

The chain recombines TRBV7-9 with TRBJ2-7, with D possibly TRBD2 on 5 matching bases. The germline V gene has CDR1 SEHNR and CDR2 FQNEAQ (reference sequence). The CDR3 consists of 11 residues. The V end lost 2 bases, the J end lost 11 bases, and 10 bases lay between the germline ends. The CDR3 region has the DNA TGTGCCAGCAGCTTATTGGGAGAGGAGTACTTC. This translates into CASSLLGEEYF.

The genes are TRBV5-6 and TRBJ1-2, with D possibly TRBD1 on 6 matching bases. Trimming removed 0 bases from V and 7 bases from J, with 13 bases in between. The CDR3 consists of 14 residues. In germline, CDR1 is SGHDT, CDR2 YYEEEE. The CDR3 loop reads CASSLAGVSGGYTF. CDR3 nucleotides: TGTGCCAGCAGCTTGGCAGGGGTTTCTGGTGGCTACACCTTC. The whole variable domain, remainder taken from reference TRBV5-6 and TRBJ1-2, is DAGVTQSPTHLIKTRGQQVTLRCSPKSGHDTVSWYQQALGQGPQFIFQYYEEEERQRGNFPDRFSGHQFPNYSSELNVNALLLGDSALYLCASSLAGVSGGYTFGSGTRLTVV.

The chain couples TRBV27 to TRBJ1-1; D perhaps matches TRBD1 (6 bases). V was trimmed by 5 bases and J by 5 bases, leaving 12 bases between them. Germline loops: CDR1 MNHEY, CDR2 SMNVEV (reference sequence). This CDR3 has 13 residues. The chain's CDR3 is CASSTGLTTEAFF. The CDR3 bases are TGTGCCAGCAGTACAGGGCTCACGACTGAAGCTTTCTTT.

This CDR3 is CAISWTKPPDEQFF. The DNA of the CDR3 is TGTGCCATCTCCTGGACTAAACCCCCCGATGAGCAGTTCTTC. The genes are TRBV19 and TRBJ2-1, with D possibly TRBD2 on 6 matching bases. V was trimmed by 10 bases and J by 8 bases, leaving 21 bases between them. This CDR3 region has 14 residues. The germline V gene has CDR1 LNHDA and CDR2 SQIVND (reference sequence).

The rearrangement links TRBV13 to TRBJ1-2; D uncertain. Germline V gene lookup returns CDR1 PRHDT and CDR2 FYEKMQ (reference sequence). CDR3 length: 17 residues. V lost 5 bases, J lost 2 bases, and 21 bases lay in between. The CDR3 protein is CASSVALGLAPNYGYTF. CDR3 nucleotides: TGTGCCAGCAGCGTCGCCCTAGGGCTAGCCCCCAACTATGGCTACACCTTC. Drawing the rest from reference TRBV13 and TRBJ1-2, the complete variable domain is AAGVIQSPRHLIKEKRETATLKCYPIPRHDTVYWYQQGPGQDPQFLISFYEKMQSDKGSIPDRFSAQQFSDYHSELNMSSLELGDSALYFCASSVALGLAPNYGYTFGSGTRLTVV.

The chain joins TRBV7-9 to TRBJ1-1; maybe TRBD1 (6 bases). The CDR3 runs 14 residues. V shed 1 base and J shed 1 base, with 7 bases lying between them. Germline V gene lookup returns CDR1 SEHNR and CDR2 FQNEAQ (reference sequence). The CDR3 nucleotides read TGTGCCAGCAGCTTAGACAGGGAGAACACTGAAGCTTTCTTT. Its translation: CASSLDRENTEAFF.

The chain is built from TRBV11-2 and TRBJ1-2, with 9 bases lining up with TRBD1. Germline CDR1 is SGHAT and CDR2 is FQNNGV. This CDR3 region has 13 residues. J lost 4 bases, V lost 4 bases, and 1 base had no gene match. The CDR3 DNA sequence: TGTGCCAGCAGCTCGGGACAGGGCTATGGCTACACCTTC. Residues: CASSSGQGYGYTF.

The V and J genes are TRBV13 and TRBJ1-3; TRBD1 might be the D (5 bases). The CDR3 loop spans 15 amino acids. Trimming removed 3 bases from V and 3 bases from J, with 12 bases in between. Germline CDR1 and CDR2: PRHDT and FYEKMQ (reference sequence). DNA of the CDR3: TGTGCCAGCAGCTTTGGTCAGGGAATTGGAAACACCATATATTTT. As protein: CASSFGQGIGNTIYF.

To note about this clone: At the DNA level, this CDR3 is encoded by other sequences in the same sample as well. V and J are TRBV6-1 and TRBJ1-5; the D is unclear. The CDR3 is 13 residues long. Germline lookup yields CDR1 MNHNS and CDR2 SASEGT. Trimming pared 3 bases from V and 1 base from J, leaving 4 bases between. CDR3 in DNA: TGTGCCAGCAGTGACGGGAGCAATCAGCCCCAGCATTTT. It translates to CASSDGSNQPQHF.

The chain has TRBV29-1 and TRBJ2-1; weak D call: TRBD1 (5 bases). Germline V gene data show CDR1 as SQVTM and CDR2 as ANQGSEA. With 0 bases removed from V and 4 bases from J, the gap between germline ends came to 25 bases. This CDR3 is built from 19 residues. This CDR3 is CSVEDQQDIWHSRYNEQFF. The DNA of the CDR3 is TGCAGCGTTGAAGATCAGCAGGACATTTGGCACTCCCGATACAATGAGCAGTTCTTC.

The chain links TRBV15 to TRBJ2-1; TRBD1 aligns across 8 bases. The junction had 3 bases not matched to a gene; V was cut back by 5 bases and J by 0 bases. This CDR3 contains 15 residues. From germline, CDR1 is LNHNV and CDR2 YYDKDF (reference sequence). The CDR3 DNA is TGTGCCACCAGCGTACAGGGGGGCTCCTACAATGAGCAGTTCTTC. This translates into CATSVQGGSYNEQFF.